The T cell receptor (beta chain) described here comes from a study of identical twins. The CDR3 contains 12 residues. With 3 bases removed from V and 4 bases from J, the gap between germline ends came to 7 bases. Via MiXCR, TCRdb re-called the 5' RACE reads, giving one row per CDR3 protein. The sample consists of about 890,000 distinct CDR3 sequences, around 12% of them appearing once. Whole-study results and caveats: Excess sharing by twins proved weaker in beta out-of-frame sequences. Findings depended on cross-sectional statistics rather than tracking the same donors.

In the case of this clonotype: Its antigen is as yet unknown.

The data were also submitted as part of a second study, on yellow fever vaccine responses in identical twins.

The V and J genes are TRBV12-3 or TRBV12-4 and TRBJ2-7; D is uncertain. This sequence originates from a woman in her late teens or twenties in good health. Sequencing was done on a sample of PBMCs. The CDR3 protein is CASSFLKYEQYF. The CDR3 region has the DNA TGTGCCAGCAGTTTCCTTAAGTACGAGCAGTACTTC.